This TCR beta chain originates from a study of shared clonotypes between healthy human individuals. Produced via immunoSEQ multiplex PCR; TCRdb's table is partial and in-frame only. The table has approximately 2,300,000 clones, 92% seen once. Trimming took off 4 bases at V and 8 bases at J, with 15 bases between the two ends. The CDR3 has 14 amino acids. CDR1 is SGHTS and CDR2 is YDEGEE in the germline V gene. Sequencing input: naive CD4+ T cells from PBMCs. Subset denoted: CD45RA+ positively selected. The rearrangement links TRBV5-8 to TRBJ1-4; D ambiguous. This TCR was sampled from a man aged 18 to 29 in good health. Some clones in this sample may be carry-over from other donors' samples. CDR3 sequence reads: CASSTWEPGEKLFF. CDR3 DNA sequence: TGTGCCAGCAGCACCTGGGAGCCAGGCGAAAAACTGTTTTTT.